The source of this TCR beta chain is a study of T cells after yellow fever vaccination. General study results and limits: After the booster, approximately 96% of CD4 and around nine tenths of CD8 primary-response clones were re-detected. Abundant contaminating clonotypes from the bulk population could appear in FACS-sorted repertoires.

This clonotype was detected many times. The antigen remains unidentified. J lost 3 bases, V lost 5 bases, and 5 bases had no gene match. CDR1 and CDR2 from the germline V gene are DFQATT and SNEGSKA (reference sequence). This CDR3 spans 16 amino acids. TCRdb fed the 5' RACE reads into MiXCR, producing one record per CDR3 protein. The sample gives about 340,000 distinct CDR3 sequences, 4% of which show up once; approximately 24% is in the top ten. Sequencing used PBMCs, obtained 5 days after the yellow fever booster vaccination. This sequence originates from a man between 18 and 35 years old who received the YFV17D yellow fever vaccine. The chain combines TRBV20-1 with TRBJ2-3, with 16 bases lining up with TRBD2. The CDR3 protein is CSAGTSGGAGTDTQYF. Here the CDR3 DNA reads TGCAGTGCTGGGACTAGCGGGGGGGCGGGGACAGATACGCAGTATTTT.